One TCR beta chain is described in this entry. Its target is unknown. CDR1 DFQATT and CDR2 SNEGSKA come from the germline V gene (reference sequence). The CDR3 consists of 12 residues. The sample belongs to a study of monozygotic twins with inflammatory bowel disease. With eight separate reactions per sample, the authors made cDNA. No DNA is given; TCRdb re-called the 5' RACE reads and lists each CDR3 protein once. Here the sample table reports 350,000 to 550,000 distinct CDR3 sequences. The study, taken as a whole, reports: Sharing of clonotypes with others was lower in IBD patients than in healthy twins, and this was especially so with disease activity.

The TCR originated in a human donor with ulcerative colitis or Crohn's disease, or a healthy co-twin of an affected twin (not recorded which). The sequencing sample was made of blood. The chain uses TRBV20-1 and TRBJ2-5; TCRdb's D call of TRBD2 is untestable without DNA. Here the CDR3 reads CSARHGRETQYF.